The present TCR beta chain was sequenced within a study of beta chain features in type 1 diabetes. The overall study: What patients shared with healthy donors was a similar profile of age, gender and cell yields.

Details on this clone: Antigen: not known.

Per germline, CDR1 SGHTA and CDR2 FQGNSA. J lost 8 bases, V lost 4 bases, and 3 bases had no gene match. The CDR3 consists of 13 residues. Purities in excess of 95% were seen in all sorted populations. Study-level results: Significant though moderate, a shortening of TCRB CDR3s appeared in all four CD4+ subsets of Type 1 diabetes patients. Insertion counts at VDJ junctions were lower in type 1 diabetes patients, who also showed more deletions there.

Isolated RNA was reverse transcribed in full, so expressed TCRB transcripts were sequenced. Generated by immunoSEQ multiplex PCR, the TCRdb table keeps only in-frame clones and is missing some. This sample has 17,000 or so clones, with roughly 70% found just once. The chain is built from TRBV7-2 and TRBJ2-1; 9 bases fit TRBD1. The specimen sequenced was stem cell memory CD4+ T cells from blood. This sequence originates from a man aged 25-40 years with type 1 diabetes. DNA for the CDR3: TGTGCCAGCAGCTCCGGACAGGGGTATGAGCAGTTCTTC. It translates to CASSSGQGYEQFF.